The 16 T cell receptor beta chains below all came from one sample that was sequenced in a study of cytomegalovirus exposure and HLA in healthy donors (dated by TCRdb to the late 2010s). Libraries were constructed by the immunoSEQ multiplex PCR assay. The multiplex PCR relied on a mix of 60 forward primers for TCR Vbeta segments and 13 reverse primers for TCR Jbeta segments. TCRdb's version of the immuneACCESS table is confined to in-frame rearrangements and falls short of the full clone set. An unresolved V gene accounts for under half of the shortfall where checked; the remainder is of unknown origin. This sample holds fewer than 200,000 clones; about 64% were observed only once. Approximately 1.5% of the sample belongs to the ten largest clones. Sequenced sample: PBMCs. These receptors all stem from a man aged 45-65 years in good health and CMV-seronegative.

The rearrangement uses TRBV5-6 and TRBJ2-2; no reliable D call. Germline-derived CDR1 and CDR2 are SGHDT and YYEEEE. This CDR3 has 16 residues. Trimming shortened V by 3 bases and J by 1 base, and 13 bases separated the two germline ends. The CDR3 nucleotides are TGTGCCAGCAGCTCCACTCCCCGGTGGAACACCGGGGAGCTGTTTTTT. Its translation: CASSSTPRWNTGELFF.

J is TRBJ1-1 and V is TRBV28; D gene uncertain. Trimming stripped 2 bases from V and 1 base from J, with 11 bases between. This CDR3 is 15 amino acids long. The V gene's germline CDR1 is MDHEN and CDR2 SYDVKM. DNA of the CDR3: TGTGCCAGCAGTTTAGGCGGGATTCAGAACACTGAAGCTTTCTTT. Its translation: CASSLGGIQNTEAFF.

The J gene is TRBJ2-2, the V gene TRBV6-1; D unclear. V was shortened by 4 bases and J by 1 base, with 7 bases between the two germline ends. The CDR3 runs 14 residues. Germline V lookup: CDR1 MNHNS, CDR2 SASEGT. The CDR3 coding sequence is TGTGCCAGCAGTGCAAAAAAGAACACCGGGGAGCTGTTTTTT. It is translated as CASSAKKNTGELFF.

The chain combines TRBV6-5 with TRBJ2-7, with D uncertain. The CDR3 has 11 amino acids. Germline CDR1 is MNHEY and CDR2 is SVGAGI. The DNA of the CDR3 is TGTGCGTGCGGATCCTCCTACGAGCAGTACTTC. Protein: CACGSSYEQYF.

The CDR3 loop is CASSLQGRTTNEKLFF. The CDR3 DNA sequence: TGTGCCAGCAGCTTACAGGGGCGGACAACTAATGAAAAACTGTTTTTT. The chain is built from TRBV7-3 and TRBJ1-4; D perhaps matches TRBD1 (6 bases). Germline CDR1 and CDR2: SGHTA and FQGTGA. CDR3 length: 16 residues. V lost 2 bases and J lost 0, with 10 bases in between.

CDR3 sequence reads: CASQGQSSYEQYF. Here the CDR3 DNA reads TGTGCCAGCCAGGGACAGAGCTCCTACGAGCAGTACTTC. The V gene is TRBV27, the J gene TRBJ2-5; 7 nucleotides line up with TRBD1. The J call is uncertain, as TRBJ2-7 better fits the DNA end. Germline assignment: CDR1 MNHEY and CDR2 SMNVEV (reference sequence). The CDR3 covers 13 residues.

The V and J genes are TRBV7-9 and TRBJ2-3; 8 bases map to TRBD1. V lost 5 bases, J lost 1 base, and 14 bases stayed unmatched. The germline V gene encodes CDR1 SEHNR and CDR2 FQNEAQ (reference sequence). This CDR3 is 18 amino acids long. CDR3 loop: CASSPTFKDRDGTDTQYF. In DNA, the CDR3 is TGTGCCAGCAGCCCAACCTTCAAGGACAGGGACGGCACAGATACGCAGTATTTT.

The V gene is TRBV6-6, the J gene TRBJ2-7; weak D call: TRBD2 (6 bases). Germline lookup yields CDR1 MNHNY and CDR2 SVGAGI (reference sequence). This CDR3 contains 15 residues. With 4 bases removed from V and 0 bases from J, the gap between germline ends came to 13 bases. Here the CDR3 DNA reads TGTGCCAGCAGTTCCCCGGGAGAGAGCTCCTACGAGCAGTACTTC. Translation gives CASSSPGESSYEQYF.

V and J are TRBV13 and TRBJ2-1; the match to TRBD2 covers 8 bases. From germline, CDR1 is PRHDT and CDR2 FYEKMQ (reference sequence). This CDR3 spans 15 amino acids. The V gene end was trimmed by 2 bases and the J gene end by 2 bases; junction bases not matched to a gene: 2. The CDR3 here is CASSLNGGAYNEQFF. CDR3 sequence (DNA): TGTGCCAGCAGCTTAAACGGGGGGGCCTACAATGAGCAGTTCTTC. Using reference TRBV13 and TRBJ2-1 for the parts outside the CDR3, the full variable domain is AAGVIQSPRHLIKEKRETATLKCYPIPRHDTVYWYQQGPGQDPQFLISFYEKMQSDKGSIPDRFSAQQFSDYHSELNMSSLELGDSALYFCASSLNGGAYNEQFFGPGTRLTVL.

The CDR3 region is CASSRGGNYGYTF. The CDR3 DNA follows: TGTGCCAGCAGCCGGGGGGGAAACTATGGCTACACCTTC. V usage is TRBV9 and J usage is TRBJ1-2, with D perhaps TRBD1 (5 bases). There are 13 residues in the CDR3. V was pared by 4 bases and J by 2 bases, with 9 bases between. Germline V gene lookup returns CDR1 SGDLS and CDR2 YYNGEE.

This chain joins TRBV25-1 and TRBJ2-7; 8 bases line up with TRBD1. V lost 5 bases to trimming and J lost 3 bases; unmatched junction nucleotides: 6. Looked up from germline, CDR1 is MGHDK and CDR2 is SYGVNS. This CDR3 is built from 14 residues. The CDR3 nucleotides are TGTGCCAGCAGTCCAAGGGACAGGCTCTACGAGCAGTACTTC. Translating it yields CASSPRDRLYEQYF.

This clone was counted only a few times. The J gene is TRBJ1-1, the V gene TRBV6-1, with a possible D match to TRBD1 (5 bases). From germline, CDR1 is MNHNS and CDR2 SASEGT. This CDR3 comprises 14 residues. The germline V and J ends were trimmed by 8 bases and 0 bases, with 13 bases remaining between them. The CDR3 is CASGGGVMNTEAFF. Here the CDR3 DNA reads TGTGCCAGCGGAGGAGGGGTGATGAACACTGAAGCTTTCTTT.

Concerning this clone itself: The same CDR3 arises from other DNA sequences in this sample as well. J is TRBJ1-2 and V is TRBV11-2; no clear D gene. Trimming removed 0 bases from V and 8 bases from J, with 10 bases in between. The CDR3 has 13 amino acids. CDR1 is SGHAT and CDR2 is FQNNGV in the germline V gene. The CDR3: CASSLDRTRGYTF. The DNA for the CDR3 is TGTGCCAGCAGCTTAGATCGAACGAGGGGCTACACCTTC. Filled out from reference TRBV11-2 and TRBJ1-2, the complete variable domain reads EAGVAQSPRYKIIEKRQSVAFWCNPISGHATLYWYQQILGQGPKLLIQFQNNGVVDDSQLPKDRFSAERLKGVDSTLKIQPAKLEDSAVYLCASSLDRTRGYTFGSGTRLTVV.

This clone showed up just a few times. The CDR3 protein is CASSFGLAGGAYEQYF. The CDR3 bases are TGCGCCAGCAGCTTCGGACTAGCGGGGGGCGCCTACGAGCAGTACTTC. This chain connects TRBV4-1 to TRBJ2-7; TRBD2 matches 14 bases. After removal of 5 bases from V and 2 bases from J, the junction contained 5 bases not matched to a gene. Germline assignment: CDR1 MGHRA and CDR2 YSYEKL. CDR3 length: 16 amino acids.

This chain uses TRBV18 with TRBJ1-1; TRBD1 aligns across 8 bases. CDR1 is KGHSH and CDR2 is LQKENI in the germline V gene. This CDR3 has 14 amino acids. After removal of 6 bases from V and 4 bases from J, the junction contained 7 bases not matched to a gene. The CDR3 DNA is TGTGCCAGCTCTCATGGACAGGGAGGCACTGAAGCTTTCTTT. Translation: CASSHGQGGTEAFF. Supplemented by reference TRBV18 and TRBJ1-1, the full variable domain reads NAGVMQNPRHLVRRRGQEARLRCSPMKGHSHVYWYRQLPEEGLKFMVYLQKENIIDESGMPKERFSAEFPKEGPSILRIQQVVRGDSAAYFCASSHGQGGTEAFFGQGTRLTVV.

V gene TRBV6-5 combines with J gene TRBJ2-7; 9 bases are a match to TRBD1. The CDR3 totals 15 residues. Losses at the gene ends were 6 bases for V and 2 bases for J; bases not matched to a gene: 8. The germline gives CDR1 MNHEY, CDR2 SVGAGI. CDR3 bases: TGTGCCAGCAGACTATCGGGACAGGGAACCTACGAGCAGTACTTC. Protein: CASRLSGQGTYEQYF.